One sample yielded the 25 T cell receptor beta chains listed below, sequenced in a study of Graves' ophthalmopathy and Graves' hyperthyroidism. Investigators amplified TCR beta CDR3 regions from RNA transcripts. HTBI-primed RT-PCR formed the first round, and a multiplex PCR formed the second. TCRdb recomputed calls from the multiplex PCR reads with MiXCR, one row per CDR3 protein. The sample lists about 620,000 distinct CDR3 sequences; about 24% were seen once. The sample was peripheral blood. Every receptor here comes from a woman aged 18-29 years with stable Graves' hyperthyroidism. Some clones in this sample may be carry-over from other donors' samples.

The sample holds many counts of this clonotype. The rearrangement uses TRBV28 and TRBJ1-1, with 9 bases aligning to TRBD1. Trimming cost V 2 bases and J 8 bases; bases outside gene matches: 6. The CDR3 length is 14 residues. CDR1 is MDHEN and CDR2 is SYDVKM in the germline V gene. CDR3 amino acids: CASSLGTQGAEAFF. DNA of the CDR3: TGTGCCAGCAGTTTAGGAACACAGGGGGCCGAAGCTTTCTTT. Full variable domain (remainder filled in from reference TRBV28 and TRBJ1-1): DVKVTQSSRYLVKRTGEKVFLECVQDMDHENMFWYRQDPGLGLRLIYFSYDVKMKEKGDIPEGYSVSREKKERFSLILESASTNQTSMYLCASSLGTQGAEAFFGQGTRLTVV.

This clonotype was observed many times. The chain combines TRBV2 with TRBJ1-1; weak D call: TRBD1 (5 bases). The CDR3 covers 14 residues. Germline V lookup: CDR1 SNHLY, CDR2 FYNNEI. V was shortened by 4 bases and J by 4 bases, with 13 bases between the two germline ends. In nucleotides, the CDR3 is TGTGCCAGCAGTGGTGCAGTGGGGGGCACTGAAGCTTTCTTT. Translated: CASSGAVGGTEAFF.

A single count supports this clonotype. This sequence joins TRBV24-1 and TRBJ2-7, with D unclear. The length of the CDR3 is 14 residues. The germline CDR1 and CDR2 sequences are KGHDR and SFDVKD. Trimming removed 2 bases from V and 5 bases from J, with 12 bases in between. The chain's CDR3 is CATSDSRRLDEQYF. The CDR3, as DNA: TGTGCCACCAGTGATTCCAGGCGGCTGGACGAGCAGTACTTC.

The V gene is TRBV12-3 or TRBV12-4, the J gene TRBJ1-2, with 7 bases matching TRBD1. The CDR3 has 15 residues. The V segment lost 5 bases and the J segment 4 bases; nucleotides outside the gene matches: 10. The CDR3 protein is CASSQQRQGPYGYTF. The CDR3 coding sequence is TGTGCCAGCAGTCAGCAGCGACAGGGACCCTATGGCTACACCTTC.

This chain links TRBV12-3 or TRBV12-4 with TRBJ1-5; perhaps TRBD1 as D (5 bases). This CDR3 is built from 15 residues. Trimming took 3 bases from V and 4 from J, leaving 13 bases between them. In nucleotides, the CDR3 is TGTGCCAGCAGTTTCATCAGGGAAGCGAATCAGCCCCAGCATTTT. Its translation is CASSFIREANQPQHF.

This clonotype showed up many times. This chain links TRBV20-1 with TRBJ2-5, with D possibly TRBD1 on 5 matching bases. With 7 bases removed from V and 5 bases from J, the gap between germline ends came to 17 bases. The germline V gene has CDR1 DFQATT and CDR2 SNEGSKA (reference sequence). The CDR3 runs 13 residues. The CDR3 DNA is TGCAGTGTTTGTGTTGGGGCGGTTGAGACCCAGTACTTC. Its protein product is CSVCVGAVETQYF.

This clonotype was seen repeatedly, ten times or more. The V gene is TRBV25-1, the J gene TRBJ1-1; weak D call: TRBD1 (5 bases). The V end lost 2 bases, the J end lost 4 bases, and 17 bases lay between the germline ends. Germline CDR1 and CDR2: MGHDK and SYGVNS. CDR3 length: 16 residues. The CDR3 is CASSEKKGGDGTEAFF. For the CDR3, the DNA is TGTGCCAGCAGTGAAAAGAAGGGAGGGGATGGCACTGAAGCTTTCTTT.

This clonotype appeared many times. The genes are TRBV12-3 or TRBV12-4 and TRBJ1-3; 7 positions agree with TRBD1. The V gene end was trimmed by 5 bases and the J gene end by 0 bases; junction bases not matched to a gene: 10. The CDR3 consists of 17 residues. For the CDR3, the DNA is TGTGCCAGCAGTCCCCTACTGGGACAGAACTCTGGAAACACCATATATTTT. Translation gives CASSPLLGQNSGNTIYF.

Many counts were recorded for this clonotype. This chain links TRBV11-1 with TRBJ2-2; TRBD2 agrees at 8 bases. This CDR3 is 16 amino acids long. V lost 0 bases to trimming and J lost 3 bases; unmatched junction nucleotides: 3. The germline gives CDR1 SGHAT, CDR2 FQDESV (reference sequence). CDR3: CASSLAQAGDTGELFF. The CDR3 coding sequence is TGTGCCAGCAGCTTAGCGCAAGCGGGGGACACCGGGGAGCTGTTTTTT.

This clonotype has at least ten counts. At one boundary the junction diverges from the germline segment, which might be a read error. The J gene is TRBJ2-7, the V gene TRBV29-1; D may correspond to TRBD1 or TRBD2 (6 bases each). This CDR3 region has 14 residues. Germline CDR1 and CDR2: SQVTM and ANQGSEA. CDR3 in amino acids: CSVEEQGGTHEQYF. CDR3 in DNA: TGCAGCGTAGAAGAACAGGGAGGAACCCACGAGCAGTACTTC.

This clonotype was seen more than once but under ten times. The V and J genes are TRBV12-3 or TRBV12-4 and TRBJ1-2; D ambiguous. The length of the CDR3 is 14 residues. Trimming removed 2 bases from V and 2 bases from J, with 9 bases in between. Written as DNA, the CDR3 is TGTGCCAGCAGTTTACCAGGAGAGAACTATGGCTACACCTTC. Translation: CASSLPGENYGYTF.

This clonotype was counted many times. The chain couples TRBV7-9 to TRBJ2-7, with 7 bases identical to TRBD2. V lost 1 base and J lost 4; bases outside the gene matches: 4. The CDR3 sequence is 14 residues long. Germline CDR1 is SEHNR and CDR2 is FQNEAQ (reference sequence). The CDR3: CASSLVPGRYEQYF. The DNA of the CDR3 is TGTGCCAGCAGCTTAGTCCCCGGGAGGTACGAGCAGTACTTC.

This chain joins TRBV29-1 and TRBJ2-7; D perhaps matches TRBD2 (7 bases). CDR1 and CDR2 from the germline V gene are SQVTM and ANQGSEA. The CDR3 contains 13 residues. The V end lost 4 bases, the J end lost 4 bases, and 14 bases lay between the germline ends. The CDR3 is CSVARGRGYEQYF. The CDR3 DNA is TGCAGCGTTGCGAGGGGGAGGGGTTACGAGCAGTACTTC.

Ten or more counts support this clonotype. CDR3 sequence: CASSQSGRAYEQYF. CDR3 DNA sequence: TGTGCCAGCAGTCAGTCGGGACGAGCCTACGAGCAGTACTTC. The J gene is TRBJ2-7, the V gene TRBV6-5; D possibly matches TRBD1 or TRBD2 (5 bases each). Germline loops: CDR1 MNHEY, CDR2 SVGAGI. V dropped 5 bases and J dropped 2 bases, with 13 bases sitting between them. This CDR3 has 14 residues.

This chain joins TRBV3-1 and TRBJ1-6; D uncertain. The CDR3 has 14 amino acids. Trimming stripped 1 base from V and 8 bases from J, with 9 bases between. Germline V gene lookup returns CDR1 LGHDT and CDR2 YNNKEL (reference sequence). The CDR3 DNA is TGTGCCAGCAGCCAAGGAGGGAGGGATTCACCCCTCCACTTT. Encoded protein: CASSQGGRDSPLHF.

The rearrangement joins TRBV30 to TRBJ1-1, with D perhaps TRBD1 (5 bases). CDR3 size: 15 residues. The ends were cut back, 0 bases at V and 3 bases at J, with 14 bases in the middle. From germline, CDR1 is GTSNPN and CDR2 SVGIG (reference sequence). In DNA, the CDR3 is TGTGCCTGGAGTGTACGGACAACCGGCGACACTGAAGCTTTCTTT. Translating it yields CAWSVRTTGDTEAFF.

This clonotype was counted ten times or more. This sequence joins TRBV2 and TRBJ2-5; the match to TRBD1 covers 9 bases. Germline V gives CDR1 SNHLY, CDR2 FYNNEI. This CDR3 is 15 amino acids long. V shed 4 bases, J shed 5 bases, and the junction held 8 bases outside the gene matches. CDR3: CASSVRPGTGETQYF. The CDR3 DNA is TGTGCCAGCAGTGTGAGACCAGGGACAGGGGAGACCCAGTACTTC.

This clonotype was detected ten times or more. This sequence joins TRBV5-1 and TRBJ2-7; D perhaps matches TRBD2 (5 bases). This CDR3 contains 14 residues. Trimming took off 3 bases at V and 5 bases at J, with 15 bases between the two ends. Germline V CDR1 and CDR2: SGHRS, YFSETQ. CDR3 DNA sequence: TGCGCCAGCAGCTGGGGATCTCCCGGGAACGAGCAGTACTTC. It is translated as CASSWGSPGNEQYF.

The V and J genes are TRBV6-5 and TRBJ2-2; the D gene is possibly TRBD2 (5 bases). V gave up 0 bases and J gave up 4 bases, with 9 bases separating them. The CDR3 length is 15 residues. CDR1 is MNHEY, CDR2 SVGAGI, per germline. The CDR3 is CASSYSFAGTGELFF. For the CDR3, the DNA is TGTGCCAGCAGTTACTCGTTTGCGGGCACCGGGGAGCTGTTTTTT.

In its sample, this clonotype was seen many times. J is TRBJ1-5 and V is TRBV7-2, with 7 bases that match TRBD1. Losses at the gene ends were 3 bases for V and 3 bases for J; bases not matched to a gene: 2. CDR3 length equals 14 residues. Germline CDR1 and CDR2: SGHTA and FQGNSA. CDR3 protein: CASSFQGVNQPQHF. CDR3 bases: TGTGCCAGCAGCTTTCAGGGGGTCAATCAGCCCCAGCATTTT.

This clonotype was seen only a few times. The rearrangement joins TRBV13 to TRBJ2-7, with unresolved D. Germline V lookup: CDR1 PRHDT, CDR2 FYEKMQ (reference sequence). The germline V and J ends were trimmed by 0 bases and 5 bases, with 11 bases remaining between them. This CDR3 region has 14 residues. The CDR3 sequence is CASSLGGPRHEQYF. In DNA, the CDR3 is TGTGCCAGCAGCTTAGGCGGCCCTAGACACGAGCAGTACTTC. Supplemented by reference TRBV13 and TRBJ2-7, the full variable domain reads AAGVIQSPRHLIKEKRETATLKCYPIPRHDTVYWYQQGPGQDPQFLISFYEKMQSDKGSIPDRFSAQQFSDYHSELNMSSLELGDSALYFCASSLGGPRHEQYFGPGTRLTVT.

At least ten counts were recorded for this clonotype. Relative to the germline gene, one junction end is altered; a read error may explain this. The V gene is TRBV20-1, the J gene TRBJ2-7; perhaps TRBD2 as D (5 bases). Germline CDR1 is DFQATT and CDR2 is SNEGSKA (reference sequence). This CDR3 has 13 residues. The CDR3 region is CSARVSGAYEHYF. As DNA, the CDR3 is TGCAGTGCTAGGGTCAGCGGAGCCTACGAGCATTACTTC.

J is TRBJ1-1 and V is TRBV11-3, with D perhaps TRBD1 (5 bases). Trimming took 1 base from V and 4 from J, leaving 10 bases between them. The length of the CDR3 is 14 residues. Per the germline V gene, CDR1 is SGHNT and CDR2 is YENEEA. CDR3 protein: CASSLVKGPTEAFF. The CDR3, as DNA: TGTGCCAGCAGCTTAGTGAAGGGACCCACTGAAGCTTTCTTT.

This clonotype showed up many times. This chain connects TRBV11-2 to TRBJ1-2; D remains ambiguous. V shed 4 bases and J shed 5 bases, with 14 bases lying between them. The CDR3 sequence is 14 residues long. Per germline, CDR1 SGHAT and CDR2 FQNNGV. CDR3 protein: CASSSTRAGYGYTF. DNA for the CDR3: TGTGCCAGCAGCTCGACACGGGCGGGATATGGCTACACCTTC.

This clonotype showed up many times. The chain has TRBV2 and TRBJ2-7; 9 bases line up with TRBD2. Germline assignment: CDR1 SNHLY and CDR2 FYNNEI. The ends lost 2 bases at V and 9 bases at J; junction bases unmatched: 11. The CDR3 covers 15 residues. The DNA for the CDR3 is TGTGCCAGCAGTGAAAGTAGCGGGAGCCATCTGGGGCAGTACTTC. This gives the protein CASSESSGSHLGQYF.